The source of this T cell receptor (beta chain) is a study of blood T cell repertoires in COVID-19. The method was immunoSEQ multiplex PCR; TCRdb's version includes in-frame clones alone and lacks a portion of them. The sample yields 200,000 or so clones, around 81% seen once. Germline CDR1 reads ENHRY; CDR2 reads SYGVKD. Deletions cut 10 bases from V and 2 bases from J, with 12 bases between. CDR3 length: 13 amino acids. The sample taken for sequencing was peripheral blood. The chain uses TRBV10-3 and TRBJ1-5, with a possible D match to TRBD1 (5 bases). This TCR came from a man in his sixties with COVID-19, enrolled during active disease. The CDR3 nucleotides are TGTGCCACCACGGGGGATGGCAATCAGCCCCAGCATTTT. It is translated as CATTGDGNQPQHF.